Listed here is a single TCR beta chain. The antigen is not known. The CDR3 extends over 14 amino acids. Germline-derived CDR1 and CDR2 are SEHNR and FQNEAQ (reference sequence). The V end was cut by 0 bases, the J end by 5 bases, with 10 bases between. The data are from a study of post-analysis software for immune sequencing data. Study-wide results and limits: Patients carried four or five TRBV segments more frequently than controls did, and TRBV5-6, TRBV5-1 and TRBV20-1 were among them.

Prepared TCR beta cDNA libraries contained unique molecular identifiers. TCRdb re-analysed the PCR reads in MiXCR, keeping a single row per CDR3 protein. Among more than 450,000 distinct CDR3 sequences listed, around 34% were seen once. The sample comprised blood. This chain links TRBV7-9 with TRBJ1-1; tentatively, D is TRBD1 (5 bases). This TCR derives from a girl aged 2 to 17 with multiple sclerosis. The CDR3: CASSLAGVRTEAFF. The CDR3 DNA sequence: TGTGCCAGCAGCTTAGCGGGGGTTCGGACTGAAGCTTTCTTT.